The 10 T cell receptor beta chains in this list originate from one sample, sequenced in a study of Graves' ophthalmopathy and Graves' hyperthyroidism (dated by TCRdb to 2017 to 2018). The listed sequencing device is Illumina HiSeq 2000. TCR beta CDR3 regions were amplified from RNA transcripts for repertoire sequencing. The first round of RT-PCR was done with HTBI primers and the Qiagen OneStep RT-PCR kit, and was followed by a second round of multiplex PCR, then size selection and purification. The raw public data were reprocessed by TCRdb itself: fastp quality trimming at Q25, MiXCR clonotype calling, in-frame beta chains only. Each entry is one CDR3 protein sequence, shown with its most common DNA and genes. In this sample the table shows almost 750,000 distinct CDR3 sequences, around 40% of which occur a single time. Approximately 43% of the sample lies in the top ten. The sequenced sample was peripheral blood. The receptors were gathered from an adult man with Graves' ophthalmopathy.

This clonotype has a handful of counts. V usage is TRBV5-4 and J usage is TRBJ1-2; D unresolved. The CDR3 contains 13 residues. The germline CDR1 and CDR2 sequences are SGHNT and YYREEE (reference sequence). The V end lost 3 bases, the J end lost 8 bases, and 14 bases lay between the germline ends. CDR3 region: CASSSGRRGGYTF. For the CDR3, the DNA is TGTGCCAGCAGCTCCGGGCGCCGTGGAGGCTACACCTTC.

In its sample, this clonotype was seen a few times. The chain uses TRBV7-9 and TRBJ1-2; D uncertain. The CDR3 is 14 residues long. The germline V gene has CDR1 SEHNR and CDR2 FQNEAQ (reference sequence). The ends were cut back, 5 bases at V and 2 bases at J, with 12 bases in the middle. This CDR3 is CASSPASGNYGYTF. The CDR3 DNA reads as TGTGCCAGCAGCCCGGCGTCGGGGAACTATGGCTACACCTTC.

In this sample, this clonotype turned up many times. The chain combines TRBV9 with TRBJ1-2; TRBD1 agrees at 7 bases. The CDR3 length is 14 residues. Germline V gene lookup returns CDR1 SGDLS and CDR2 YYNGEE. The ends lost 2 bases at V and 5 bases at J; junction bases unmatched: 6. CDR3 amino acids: CASSVGQQDYGYTF. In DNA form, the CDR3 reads TGTGCCAGCAGCGTGGGACAGCAAGATTATGGCTACACCTTC.

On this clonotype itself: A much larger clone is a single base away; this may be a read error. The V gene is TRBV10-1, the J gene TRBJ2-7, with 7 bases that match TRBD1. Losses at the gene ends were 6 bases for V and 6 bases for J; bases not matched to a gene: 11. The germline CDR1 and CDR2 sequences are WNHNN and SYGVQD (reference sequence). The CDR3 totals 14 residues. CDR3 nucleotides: TGCGCCAGCAGCCCCGGGACAGTGGGCGTCGAGCAGTACTTC. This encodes CASSPGTVGVEQYF.

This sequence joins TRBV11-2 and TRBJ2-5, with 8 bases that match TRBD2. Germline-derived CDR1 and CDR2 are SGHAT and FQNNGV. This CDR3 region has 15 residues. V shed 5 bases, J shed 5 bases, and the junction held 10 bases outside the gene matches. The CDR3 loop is CASSLGREGGETQYF. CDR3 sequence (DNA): TGTGCCAGCAGCCTAGGTCGGGAGGGTGGTGAGACCCAGTACTTC.

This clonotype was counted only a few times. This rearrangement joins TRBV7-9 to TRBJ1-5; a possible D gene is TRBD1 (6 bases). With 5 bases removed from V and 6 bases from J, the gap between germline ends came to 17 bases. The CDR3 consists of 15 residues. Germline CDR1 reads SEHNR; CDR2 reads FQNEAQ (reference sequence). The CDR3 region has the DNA TGTGCCAGCAGCCAAGGAGGCAGGGGCCTTCAGCCCCAGCATTTT. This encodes CASSQGGRGLQPQHF.

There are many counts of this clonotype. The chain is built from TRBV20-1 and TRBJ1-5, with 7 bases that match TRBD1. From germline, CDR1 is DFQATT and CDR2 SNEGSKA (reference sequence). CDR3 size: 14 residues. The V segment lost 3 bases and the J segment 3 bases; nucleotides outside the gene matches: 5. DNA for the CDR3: TGCAGTGCTAGCTCCGACAGGGACAATCAGCCCCAGCATTTT. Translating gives CSASSDRDNQPQHF.

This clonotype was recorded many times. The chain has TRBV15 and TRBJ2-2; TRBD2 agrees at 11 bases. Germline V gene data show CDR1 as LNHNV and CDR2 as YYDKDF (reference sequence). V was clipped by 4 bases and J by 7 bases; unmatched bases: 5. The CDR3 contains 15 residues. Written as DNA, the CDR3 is TGTGCCACCAGCACCCTAGCGGGAGGCGTCGGGGAGCTGTTTTTT. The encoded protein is CATSTLAGGVGELFF.

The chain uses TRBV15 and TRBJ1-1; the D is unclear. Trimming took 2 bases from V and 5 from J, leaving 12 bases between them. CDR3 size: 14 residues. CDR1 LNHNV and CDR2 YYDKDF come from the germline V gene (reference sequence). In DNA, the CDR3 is TGTGCCACCAGCAGACAACATGCGGAAACTGAAGCTTTCTTT. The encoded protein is CATSRQHAETEAFF.

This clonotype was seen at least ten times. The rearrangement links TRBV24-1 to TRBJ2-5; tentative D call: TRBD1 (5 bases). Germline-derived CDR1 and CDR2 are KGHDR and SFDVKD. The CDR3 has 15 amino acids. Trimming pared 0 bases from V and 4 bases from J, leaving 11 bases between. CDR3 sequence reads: CATSDLRQGRETQYF. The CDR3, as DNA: TGTGCCACCAGTGATTTGAGGCAGGGTAGAGAGACCCAGTACTTC.